This TCR beta chain comes out of a study of cytomegalovirus exposure and HLA in healthy donors. Study overall: Clustering assigned 70% to 85% of the approximately 400 genotyped donors to the Caucasian-associated ancestry cluster.

Overall study findings and caveats: TRBV6-2, TRBV6-3 and some other V segments were excluded as indistinguishable. Later on, a genetic analysis was performed. It linked a missense variant in DCLRE1C with V- and J-gene trimming of TCR beta.

A remark on this clone: The antigen is not known.

The PCR had 60 Vbeta and 13 Jbeta primers. TCRdb keeps only in-frame clones here, not all; method: immunoSEQ multiplex PCR. There are about 220,000 clones in the sample; around 80% occur only once, and 0.63% lies in the top ten. This CDR3 has 18 amino acids. CDR1 SGHRS and CDR2 YFSETQ come from the germline V gene. V gave up 2 bases and J gave up 0 bases, with 15 bases separating them. The V call is TRBV5-1, the J call TRBJ2-6; D possibly corresponds to TRBD2 (6 bases). The sequencing sample was made of PBMCs. The TCR was taken from a man aged 18 to 30 in good health and CMV-seronegative. CDR3 protein: CASSFKGTASSGANVLTF. CDR3 DNA: TGCGCCAGCAGCTTTAAGGGGACTGCAAGCTCTGGGGCCAACGTCCTGACTTTC.